Below, 27 T cell receptor beta chains from the same sample are listed, as sequenced in a study of molecular identifiers for immune sequencing clone quantification. TCRdb used MiXCR to reprocess the PCR reads, holding one entry per CDR3 protein. The sample includes hundreds of thousands of distinct CDR3 sequences, 25% of them seen just once. Sequenced input: naive CD8+ T cells from blood, with Jurkat cell RNA spiked in. Indicated subset: FACS-sorted CD8+CD4-CCR7+CD45RA+ naive T cells. These receptors were collected from a human donor in good health. Some libraries in this study had Jurkat cell RNA spiked in.

This clonotype was counted a few times. The V and J genes are TRBV6-2 or TRBV6-3 and TRBJ2-5; 10 bases align to TRBD1. The CDR3 extends over 17 amino acids. Per germline, CDR1 MNHEY and CDR2 SVGEGT. V was pared by 6 bases and J by 2 bases, with 12 bases of the junction left unmatched. CDR3 coding DNA: TGTGCCAGCAGCACCCGAGACAGGGGGCGCCTTCAAGAGACCCAGTACTTC. Translating it yields CASSTRDRGRLQETQYF.

This clonotype has ten or more counts. This rearrangement joins TRBV30 to TRBJ1-5; the D gene is possibly TRBD1 (5 bases). The CDR3 extends over 14 amino acids. Germline lookup yields CDR1 GTSNPN and CDR2 SVGIG (reference sequence). The V end lost 4 bases, the J end lost 4 bases, and 14 bases lay between the germline ends. CDR3 nucleotide sequence: TGTGCCTGGAACCCGTTCGGGGGAAATCAGCCCCAGCATTTT. It yields the protein CAWNPFGGNQPQHF. The full variable domain, its missing parts supplied by reference TRBV30 and TRBJ1-5, is SQTIHQWPATLVQPVGSPLSLECTVEGTSNPNLYWYRQAAGRGLQLLFYSVGIGQISSEVPQNLSASRPQDRQFILSSKKLLLSDSGFYLCAWNPFGGNQPQHFGDGTRLSIL.

Turning to this clonotype: This could be a read error, since a much larger clone is one nucleotide away. The CDR3 does not end in the conserved phenylalanine or tryptophan, so this is likely a read error. This rearrangement joins TRBV27 to TRBJ2-7, with unresolved D. V was shortened by 5 bases and J by 5 bases, with 13 bases between the two germline ends. The CDR3 totals 13 residues. Germline CDR1 is MNHEY and CDR2 is SMNVEV (reference sequence). CDR3 in amino acids: CASSTGPGHEQYS. CDR3 DNA sequence: TGTGCCAGCAGTACCGGACCGGGCCACGAGCAGTACTCC.

This clonotype appeared many times. For the CDR3, the DNA is TGCAGTGCTAGAGATCTTTCATTGAGGGCCCCACAATCGGAGACCCAGTACTTC. Translation: CSARDLSLRAPQSETQYF. The chain combines TRBV20-1 with TRBJ2-5; the D gene is possibly TRBD2 (5 bases). CDR1 is DFQATT and CDR2 is SNEGSKA in the germline V gene (reference sequence). With 0 bases removed from V and 5 bases from J, the gap between germline ends came to 25 bases. The CDR3 loop spans 18 amino acids.

The chain links TRBV4-1 to TRBJ2-1; D is possibly TRBD2 (5 bases). V lost 0 bases and J 2 bases, leaving 8 bases between the germline ends. Germline V gene data show CDR1 as MGHRA and CDR2 as YSYEKL. The CDR3 has 15 amino acids. This chain's CDR3 is CASSQEPGTYNEQFF. Written as DNA, the CDR3 is TGCGCCAGCAGCCAAGAACCGGGAACCTACAATGAGCAGTTCTTC.

As concerns this clonotype: Sequence at one end of the junction differs from germline and may be a read error. The V call is TRBV20-1, the J call TRBJ2-1; possibly TRBD2 for D (6 bases). Germline V gene sequence: CDR1 DFQATT, CDR2 SNEGSKA (reference sequence). This CDR3 spans 12 amino acids. The chain's CDR3 is CSAGGMYTEQFF. Here the CDR3 DNA reads TGCAGTGCTGGGGGGATGTACACTGAGCAGTTCTTC.

This clonotype came up many times. The chain uses TRBV28 and TRBJ1-4, with a tentative D call TRBD1 (5 bases). V lost 5 bases to trimming and J lost 5 bases, with 15 bases between them. CDR3 length: 15 residues. Germline V gene sequence: CDR1 MDHEN, CDR2 SYDVKM. The CDR3 DNA reads TGTGCCAGCAGTCCCAGACAGACGCTGAATGAAAAACTGTTTTTT. It yields the protein CASSPRQTLNEKLFF.

Points on this clonotype: One base away lies a much larger clone, so this may be a sequencing read error. The chain joins TRBV28 to TRBJ2-7; tentatively, D is TRBD1 (6 bases). CDR3 length: 14 amino acids. V lost 6 bases and J 5 bases, leaving 17 bases between the germline ends. CDR1 is MDHEN and CDR2 is SYDVKM in the germline V gene. The CDR3 DNA reads TGTGCCAGCAGCCAAACACAGGGAGACCACGAGCAGTACTTC. Protein product: CASSQTQGDHEQYF.

A few counts support this clonotype. V is TRBV24-1 and J is TRBJ2-5; no definite D call. From germline, CDR1 is KGHDR and CDR2 SFDVKD. V was trimmed by 4 bases and J by 4 bases, leaving 3 bases between them. The CDR3 totals 11 residues. The CDR3 DNA sequence: TGTGCCACCAGTGACAGAGAGACCCAGTACTTC. Amino acids: CATSDRETQYF.

Comment on this clonotype: Germline and junction disagree at one end, which may indicate a read error. The chain recombines TRBV29-1 with TRBJ2-1; D is unclear. This CDR3 is built from 14 residues. Germline assignment: CDR1 SQVTM and CDR2 ANQGSEA. CDR3: CSVETPLSINEQLF. Here the CDR3 DNA reads TGCAGCGTTGAAACGCCCCTCTCTATCAATGAGCAGCTCTTC.

The sample holds many counts of this clonotype. This sequence joins TRBV9 and TRBJ2-1, with TRBD1 identical over 7 bases. CDR1 SGDLS and CDR2 YYNGEE come from the germline V gene. The J segment lost 0 bases and the V segment lost 2 bases, leaving 2 bases of the junction unmatched. CDR3 length: 15 residues. The CDR3 DNA reads as TGTGCCAGCAGCGTGGGACAGAGCTCCTACAATGAGCAGTTCTTC. It translates to CASSVGQSSYNEQFF.

Regarding this clonotype: The junction departs from germline at one end; a sequencing error may be responsible. The chain has TRBV13 and TRBJ2-2; perhaps TRBD2 as D (6 bases). From germline, CDR1 is PRHDT and CDR2 FYEKMQ (reference sequence). The CDR3 covers 17 residues. CDR3 in amino acids: CASSPTGREVNTGGLFF. In nucleotides, the CDR3 is TGTGCCAGCAGCCCTACCGGGAGAGAAGTGAACACCGGGGGGCTGTTTTTT.

Details on this clonotype: This may come from a read error, since a much larger clone is one base off. The chain is built from TRBV12-3 or TRBV12-4 and TRBJ1-1; 7 positions agree with TRBD1. The CDR3 extends over 12 amino acids. Losses at the gene ends were 8 bases for V and 6 bases for J; bases not matched to a gene: 6. The CDR3, as DNA: TGTGCCAGCTGGAGGGGGCTCGCTGAAGCTTTCTTT. This encodes CASWRGLAEAFF.

Points on this clonotype: A much larger clone sits a single nucleotide away, making a read error possible. The V and J genes are TRBV4-3 and TRBJ2-7; 8 bases align to TRBD1. Germline trimming cut 7 bases from V and 5 bases from J; bases unmatched to any gene: 10. The CDR3 is 14 amino acids. The germline V gene has CDR1 LGHNA and CDR2 YSLEER. In DNA form, the CDR3 reads TGCGCCAGCACCCAGGCGACAGGGGCGGACGAGCAGTACTTC. It translates to CASTQATGADEQYF.

This chain connects TRBV4-3 to TRBJ2-1; 9 nucleotides agree with TRBD2. V dropped 0 bases and J dropped 4; count of bases not matched to a gene: 4. This CDR3 spans 16 amino acids. CDR1 and CDR2 (germline): LGHNA, YSLEER. The CDR3 bases are TGCGCCAGCAGCCAAGATCGGACTAGCGAGTACAATGAGCAGTTCTTC. As protein: CASSQDRTSEYNEQFF.

On this clonotype itself: This sequence may be a read error, since a much larger clone differs from it by one base. The V call is TRBV27, the J call TRBJ2-3; 14 nucleotides line up with TRBD2. CDR3 length: 17 amino acids. In germline, CDR1 is MNHEY, CDR2 SMNVEV (reference sequence). Trimming cost V 6 bases and J 8 bases; bases outside gene matches: 13. In nucleotides, the CDR3 is TGTGCCAGCAGACGAGGGACTAGCGGGAGCCTTGGAGGTACGCAGTATTTT. Encoded protein: CASRRGTSGSLGGTQYF.

V usage is TRBV19 and J usage is TRBJ2-7; TRBD2 aligns across 14 bases. Germline trimming cut 6 bases from V and 6 bases from J; bases unmatched to any gene: 4. Germline V gene sequence: CDR1 LNHDA, CDR2 SQIVND (reference sequence). CDR3 size: 14 residues. The CDR3 nucleotides are TGTGCCAGTAGGGGGACTAGCGGGAGTGCCGAGCAGTACTTC. Translation gives CASRGTSGSAEQYF.

Ten or more counts support this clonotype. The chain joins TRBV27 to TRBJ2-7; 13 nucleotides agree with TRBD2. The V gene end was trimmed by 6 bases and the J gene end by 6 bases; junction bases not matched to a gene: 5. This CDR3 has 14 amino acids. CDR1 and CDR2 (germline): MNHEY, SMNVEV (reference sequence). CDR3 sequence: CASRPGLAGSEQYF. The CDR3 nucleotides read TGTGCCAGCAGACCGGGACTAGCGGGAAGCGAGCAGTACTTC.

The chain is built from TRBV7-2 and TRBJ1-6; possible D gene TRBD1, 5 bases. Germline CDR1 and CDR2: SGHTA and FQGNSA. V was shortened by 5 bases and J by 0 bases, with 17 bases between the two germline ends. The CDR3 runs 18 residues. This CDR3 reads CASSPVWDGSSYNSPLHF. Written as DNA, the CDR3 is TGTGCCAGCAGCCCAGTCTGGGACGGGAGCTCCTATAATTCACCCCTCCACTTT.

A few counts support this clonotype. The gene calls are TRBV20-1 and TRBJ2-7, with no clear D. The V gene lost 5 bases and the J gene lost 0 bases, with 20 bases spanning the gap. This CDR3 comprises 16 residues. The germline V gene has CDR1 DFQATT and CDR2 SNEGSKA (reference sequence). The CDR3 nucleotides read TGCAGTGCTCGGACGTGGGCTACCGCAACCTCCTACGAGCAGTACTTC. It encodes CSARTWATATSYEQYF.

A few counts support this clonotype. The J gene is TRBJ1-2, the V gene TRBV7-2; possible D gene TRBD1, 6 bases. The germline V gene encodes CDR1 SGHTA and CDR2 FQGNSA. Trimming took off 4 bases at V and 3 bases at J, with 24 bases between the two ends. This CDR3 is built from 18 residues. In nucleotides, the CDR3 is TGTGCCAGCAGCTCCACTCCTGAACAGGGTACTTGGGACTATGGCTACACCTTC. It yields the protein CASSSTPEQGTWDYGYTF.

Many counts were recorded for this clonotype. This rearrangement joins TRBV6-2 or TRBV6-3 to TRBJ2-7; D is possibly TRBD1 or TRBD2 (5 bases each). V was trimmed by 6 bases and J by 7 bases, leaving 13 bases between them. The CDR3 is 12 residues long. Germline V CDR1 and CDR2: MNHEY, SVGEGT. CDR3 amino acids: CASSLVWGEQYF. The DNA of the CDR3 is TGTGCCAGCAGCCTAGTCTGGGGGGAGCAGTACTTC.

There are many counts of this clonotype. This chain links TRBV12-3 or TRBV12-4 with TRBJ2-7, with TRBD2 as a possible D gene (6 bases). V was clipped by 6 bases and J by 7 bases, with 13 bases between them. CDR3 length: 12 amino acids. The CDR3 loop is CASRTGRGEQYF. CDR3 sequence (DNA): TGTGCCAGCAGAACCGGGAGAGGGGAGCAGTACTTC.

The chain joins TRBV28 to TRBJ1-1; D not certain. The CDR3 is 15 amino acids. The V end was cut by 5 bases, the J end by 3 bases, with 16 bases between. Germline V gives CDR1 MDHEN, CDR2 SYDVKM. The CDR3 DNA reads TGTGCCAGCAGTACGGGCCCCCCGCTCGACACTGAAGCTTTCTTT. It encodes CASSTGPPLDTEAFF.

This chain uses TRBV6-6 with TRBJ1-1, with D unresolved. The CDR3 sequence is 15 residues long. Germline values: CDR1 MNHNY, CDR2 SVGAGI (reference sequence). V was shortened by 3 bases and J by 1 base, with 12 bases between the two germline ends. CDR3 DNA: TGTGCCAGCAGTTATTATGCCGGGTCGAACACTGAAGCTTTCTTT. Translation gives CASSYYAGSNTEAFF.

This clonotype was seen many times. The chain recombines TRBV6-5 with TRBJ2-5, with a tentative D call TRBD1 (6 bases). Germline values: CDR1 MNHEY, CDR2 SVGAGI. Trimming pared 5 bases from V and 2 bases from J, leaving 15 bases between. This CDR3 comprises 15 residues. CDR3 DNA: TGTGCCAGCAGTACTTCAACAGGGTTACAAGAGACCCAGTACTTC. Its protein product is CASSTSTGLQETQYF.

With respect to this clonotype: A much larger clonotype is one base distant, so this may be a read error. The V gene is TRBV18, the J gene TRBJ2-5, with D unclear. The CDR3 contains 14 residues. Germline CDR1 reads KGHSH; CDR2 reads LQKENI. The CDR3 DNA reads TGTCCCAGCTCACCGCGGAGCTTTGAAGAGACCCAGTACTTC. Translating it yields CPSSPRSFEETQYF.